This TCR beta chain was profiled in a study of blood T cells in healthy people across ages (dated by TCRdb to the mid-2010s). About the study as a whole: Template switching captured roughly one uniquely barcoded TCR beta cDNA molecule per two T cells in model experiments. The donors were divided into four age groups: young (average about 16 years), middle-aged (over 35), aged (about 60) and long-lived (approximately 74). Using the same blood draw, the study looked at two additional independent replicas of 1 million unique cDNA reads for two donors, one aged 18 to 30 and the other aged 80 or older. To avoid experimental bias, donors of different ages were distributed randomly across sequencing lanes. Age-related changes in TCR beta repertoire diversity were measured in the study by deep sequencing normalized with unique cDNA molecular identifiers. On the study overall, not on this receptor specifically: Estimates of total diversity based on one million sequenced T cells were considered lower bounds and underestimates. Because donor CMV infection status was unknown, age-related changes in expanded clonotypes were potentially confounded. Since profiling was done on bulk unsorted PBMCs, naive and antigen-experienced compartments could not be conclusively compared. As age increased, observed TCR beta diversity per million T cells dropped in a roughly linear way, and a significant reduction was already evident by age about 36. The percentage of naive T cells measured by flow cytometry correlated strongly with observed TCR beta diversity. The long-lived group showed more naive CD4+ T cells, fewer expanded clones and increased TCR diversity than the aged group, suggesting age selection.

The 39 donors, aged about 6 to 95 years, were systemically healthy Caucasian individuals from Russia. Each donor gave ten milliliters of peripheral blood, drawn into EDTA-treated Vacutainer tubes. Ficoll-Paque density-gradient centrifugation was used to isolate PBMCs, with at least 6.5 million per sample. Trizol reagent was used to extract total RNA from PBMCs, with at least 6 micrograms per sample. Naive CD45RAhigh/CD27high T cell percentages were measured by flow cytometry on a PBMC aliquot from every donor. The method behind the library was 5' RACE. Sequencing was performed on an Illumina HiSeq 2500. The second PCR ran for about 6 to 11 cycles and used a J-beta primer mix along with a sample-barcoded 5' primer. A unique molecular identifier was introduced onto each TCR beta cDNA molecule by a template-switch 5' adaptor carrying 12 random nucleotides. At least 3 million CDR3-containing paired-end reads were obtained from each sample. The Mint cDNA synthesis kit, primed by a TRBC-specific oligonucleotide, was used to synthesize first-strand cDNA from all RNA. Following uracil-DNA glycosylase treatment, a first 18-cycle PCR with universal primers M1SS and BC2_uni_R was performed on all cDNA. The study's processing was this. Normalization of each sample was performed by random selection of 1 million high-quality reads, each carrying a distinct molecular identifier. Reads sharing molecular identifiers were discarded rather than binned into consensus sequences. MiTCR, with a Q25 quality threshold and the strictest error-elimination algorithm, was used for CDR3 identification, clonotype clustering and error correction. Lower-bound total TCR beta diversity was estimated with a nonparametric unseen species model using Euler transformation. TCRdb reanalyzed the raw reads on its own, using fastp at Q25 for trimming and MiXCR for clone calling, and kept in-frame beta chains. When rows share a CDR3 protein, they turn into one entry using the most common DNA and genes. V and J calls and clone size were set by TCRdb, not the authors. The sample has approximately 730,000 distinct CDR3 sequences on record, roughly two fifths of them singletons. In total, the top ten clones hold around 20% of the sample.

Remarks on this clonotype: No antigen is known for it. No much larger clone exists at a distance of one base, and base qualities are not known.

Reading from cysteine to phenylalanine, the CDR3 counts 12 amino acids. CDR3 DNA only is kept here, 36 bases in frame from base 1. V loses 0 bases, J loses 11 bases, and the germline ends lie 10 bases apart. The germline V gene specifies SGHAT as CDR1 and FQNNGV as CDR2. The source material was blood. The clonotype originates from a woman aged 60 to 75 in good health. The receptor chain draws on TRBV11-2 and TRBJ2-5; no D segment can be confidently identified. The CDR3 protein: CASSLDDHEQYF. Here is the DNA: TGTGCCAGCAGCTTAGACGACCATGAGCAGTACTTC.